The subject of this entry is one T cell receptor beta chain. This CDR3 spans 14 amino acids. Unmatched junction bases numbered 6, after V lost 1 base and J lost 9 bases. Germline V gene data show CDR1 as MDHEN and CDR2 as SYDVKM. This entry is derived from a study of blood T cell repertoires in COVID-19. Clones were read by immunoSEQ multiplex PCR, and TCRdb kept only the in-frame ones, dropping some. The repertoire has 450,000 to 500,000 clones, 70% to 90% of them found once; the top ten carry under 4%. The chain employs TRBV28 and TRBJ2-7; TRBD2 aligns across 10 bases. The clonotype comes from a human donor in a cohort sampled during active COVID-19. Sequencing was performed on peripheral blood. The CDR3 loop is CASSLSLAGEGQYF. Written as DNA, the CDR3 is TGTGCCAGCAGTTTATCGCTAGCGGGAGAGGGGCAGTACTTC. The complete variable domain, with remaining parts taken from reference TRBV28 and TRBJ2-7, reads DVKVTQSSRYLVKRTGEKVFLECVQDMDHENMFWYRQDPGLGLRLIYFSYDVKMKEKGDIPEGYSVSREKKERFSLILESASTNQTSMYLCASSLSLAGEGQYFGPGTRLTVT.